This passage covers 15 T cell receptor beta chains from one sample sequenced in a study of blood T cell repertoires in COVID-19. The protocol was immunoSEQ multiplex PCR, while the TCRdb copy is restricted to in-frame clones and leaves out a portion. The sample has roughly 53,000 clones, approximately 86% seen once. Sequences were obtained from peripheral blood. These receptors all come from a human donor in a cohort sampled during active COVID-19.

J is TRBJ2-2 and V is TRBV28; unclear D gene. CDR1 is MDHEN and CDR2 is SYDVKM in the germline V gene. The CDR3 totals 12 residues. V shed 5 bases and J shed 5 bases, with 6 bases lying between them. CDR3 coding DNA: TGTGCCAGCAGTCCCGTGACCGGGGAGCTGTTTTTT. Residues: CASSPVTGELFF. The whole variable domain, filled in from reference TRBV28 and TRBJ2-2, reads DVKVTQSSRYLVKRTGEKVFLECVQDMDHENMFWYRQDPGLGLRLIYFSYDVKMKEKGDIPEGYSVSREKKERFSLILESASTNQTSMYLCASSPVTGELFFGEGSRLTVL.

The chain links TRBV19 to TRBJ2-1, with D unclear. V gave up 6 bases and J gave up 0 bases, with 9 bases separating them. This CDR3 has 14 amino acids. Germline CDR1 is LNHDA and CDR2 is SQIVND (reference sequence). The CDR3 protein is CASRGSYSYNEQFF. The CDR3, as DNA: TGTGCCAGTAGGGGCTCCTACTCCTACAATGAGCAGTTCTTC.

This clone was recorded only once. This chain connects TRBV6-5 to TRBJ2-5; 9 bases match TRBD1. The CDR3 contains 13 residues. J gave up 5 bases and V 6 bases, and 4 bases lay outside the gene matches. Germline V gene data show CDR1 as MNHEY and CDR2 as SVGAGI. CDR3 bases: TGTGCCAGCAGCTGGACAGGGGACGAGACCCAGTACTTC. Its protein is CASSWTGDETQYF.

The chain couples TRBV5-1 to TRBJ2-3, with 12 bases lining up with TRBD2. This CDR3 contains 17 residues. V dropped 0 bases and J dropped 5; count of bases not matched to a gene: 7. Germline lookup yields CDR1 SGHRS and CDR2 YFSETQ. The CDR3 nucleotides read TGCGCCAGCAGCTTGGCTCCTAGCGGGGGGGCAATAGATACGCAGTATTTT. Translating gives CASSLAPSGGAIDTQYF.

The CDR3 DNA follows: TGTGCCAGCAGTCTCTTTGGCACAGGGGAGAGCTCTGGAAACACCATATATTTT. Amino acid sequence: CASSLFGTGESSGNTIYF. This rearrangement joins TRBV2 to TRBJ1-3, with TRBD1 matching 7 bases. Germline CDR1 is SNHLY and CDR2 is FYNNEI. V gave up 5 bases and J gave up 0 bases; unmatched junction bases: 13. The length of the CDR3 is 18 residues.

The CDR3 sequence is CASSEGRLAGGREETQYF. DNA of the CDR3: TGTGCCAGCAGTGAAGGGAGACTAGCGGGAGGGCGGGAGGAGACCCAGTACTTC. The chain uses TRBV2 and TRBJ2-5, with 14 bases lining up with TRBD2. The CDR3 totals 18 residues. The ends lost 1 base at V and 5 bases at J; junction bases unmatched: 9. CDR1 and CDR2 from the germline V gene are SNHLY and FYNNEI.

The chain combines TRBV7-8 with TRBJ2-7, with 9 bases matching TRBD1. The germline V gene encodes CDR1 SGHVS and CDR2 FQNEAQ. This CDR3 has 14 amino acids. V trimming: 5 bases; J trimming: 5 bases; junction bases outside the gene matches: 7. As DNA, the CDR3 is TGTGCCAGCAGCCGAATGGACAGGGGCAACGAGCAGTACTTC. This codes for CASSRMDRGNEQYF.

V is TRBV15 and J is TRBJ1-3; D possibly corresponds to TRBD1 (6 bases). Trimming shortened V by 1 base and J by 7 bases, and 20 bases separated the two germline ends. The germline V gene encodes CDR1 LNHNV and CDR2 YYDKDF (reference sequence). This CDR3 has 17 residues. CDR3 nucleotides: TGTGCCACCAGCAGAGCCCGGGACACGGCCGGTGAGAACACCATATATTTT. Translated: CATSRARDTAGENTIYF.

V is TRBV11-2 and J is TRBJ1-6; 7 bases fit TRBD1. The V gene's germline CDR1 is SGHAT and CDR2 FQNNGV. V trimming: 5 bases; J trimming: 4 bases; junction bases outside the gene matches: 5. CDR3 length: 15 amino acids. DNA for the CDR3: TGTGCCAGCAGCCCCTCGACAGGGTATAATTCACCCCTCCACTTT. Its protein product is CASSPSTGYNSPLHF.

The rearrangement joins TRBV7-9 to TRBJ2-2; TRBD1 aligns across 8 bases. The J segment lost 2 bases and the V segment lost 5 bases, leaving 7 bases of the junction unmatched. This CDR3 comprises 16 residues. The germline V gene encodes CDR1 SEHNR and CDR2 FQNEAQ (reference sequence). In DNA form, the CDR3 reads TGTGCCAGCAGCCATCAGACAGGGGCAAACACCGGGGAGCTGTTTTTT. Its protein is CASSHQTGANTGELFF.

The rearrangement uses TRBV7-9 and TRBJ2-3; weak D call: TRBD2 (6 bases). The CDR3 is 15 residues long. Trimming took 5 bases from V and 0 from J, leaving 12 bases between them. Germline loops: CDR1 SEHNR, CDR2 FQNEAQ (reference sequence). In DNA form, the CDR3 reads TGTGCCAGCAGCCCGGGAGTGGGGAGCACAGATACGCAGTATTTT. Translated: CASSPGVGSTDTQYF.

This clone has just one count. CDR3 protein: CASSLSDPSGNTIYF. The CDR3 region has the DNA TGCGCCAGCAGCCTCAGCGATCCCTCTGGAAACACCATATATTTT. V and J are TRBV5-1 and TRBJ1-3; D ambiguous. The CDR3 extends over 15 amino acids. Looked up from germline, CDR1 is SGHRS and CDR2 is YFSETQ. V lost 4 bases and J 0 bases, leaving 11 bases between the germline ends.

The chain links TRBV19 to TRBJ1-1; D unclear. Germline loops: CDR1 LNHDA, CDR2 SQIVND (reference sequence). The CDR3 runs to 15 residues. Trimming took 7 bases from V and 2 from J, leaving 17 bases between them. This chain's CDR3 is CASTGFLPINTEAFF. In DNA, the CDR3 is TGTGCCAGTACAGGTTTTCTACCGATTAACACTGAAGCTTTCTTT.

The chain carries TRBV10-3 and TRBJ1-1; TRBD1 agrees at 9 bases. This CDR3 region has 14 residues. V was clipped by 6 bases and J by 0 bases; unmatched bases: 2. Germline lookup yields CDR1 ENHRY and CDR2 SYGVKD. CDR3: CAISGTGMNTEAFF. In DNA form, the CDR3 reads TGTGCCATCAGCGGGACAGGGATGAACACTGAAGCTTTCTTT.

V is TRBV19 and J is TRBJ2-6; TRBD1 agrees at 8 bases. There are 16 residues in the CDR3. CDR1 and CDR2 from the germline V gene are LNHDA and SQIVND (reference sequence). The V and J ends lost 5 bases and 2 bases, in that order; junction bases with no gene match: 5. This CDR3 is CASSVTGGTGANVLTF. The DNA for the CDR3 is TGTGCCAGTAGTGTAACAGGGGGTACTGGGGCCAACGTCCTGACTTTC.